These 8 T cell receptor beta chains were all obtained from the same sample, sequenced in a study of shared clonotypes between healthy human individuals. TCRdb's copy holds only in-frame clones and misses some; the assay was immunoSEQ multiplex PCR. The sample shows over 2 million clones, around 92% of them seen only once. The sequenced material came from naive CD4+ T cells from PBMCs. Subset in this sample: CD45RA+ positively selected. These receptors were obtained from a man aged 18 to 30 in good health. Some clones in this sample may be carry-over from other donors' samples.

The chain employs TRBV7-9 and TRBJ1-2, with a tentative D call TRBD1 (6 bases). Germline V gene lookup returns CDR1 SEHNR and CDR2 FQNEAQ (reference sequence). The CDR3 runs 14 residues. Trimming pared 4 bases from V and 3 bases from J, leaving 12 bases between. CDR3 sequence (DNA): TGTGCCAGCAGCTCCCTATCAGGGGACTATGGCTACACCTTC. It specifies CASSSLSGDYGYTF.

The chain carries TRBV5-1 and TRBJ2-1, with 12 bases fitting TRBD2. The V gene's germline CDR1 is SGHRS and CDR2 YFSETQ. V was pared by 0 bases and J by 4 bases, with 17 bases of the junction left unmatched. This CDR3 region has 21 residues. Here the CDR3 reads CASSLAPRLAGERVRYNEQFF. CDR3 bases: TGCGCCAGCAGCTTGGCACCTCGACTAGCGGGAGAGAGGGTACGGTACAATGAGCAGTTCTTC.

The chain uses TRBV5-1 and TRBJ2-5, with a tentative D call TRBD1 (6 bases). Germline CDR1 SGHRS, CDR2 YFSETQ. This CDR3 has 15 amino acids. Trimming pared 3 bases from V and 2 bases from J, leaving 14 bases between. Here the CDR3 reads CASSSFPGEQETQYF. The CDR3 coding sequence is TGCGCCAGCAGCTCCTTTCCAGGGGAACAAGAGACCCAGTACTTC.

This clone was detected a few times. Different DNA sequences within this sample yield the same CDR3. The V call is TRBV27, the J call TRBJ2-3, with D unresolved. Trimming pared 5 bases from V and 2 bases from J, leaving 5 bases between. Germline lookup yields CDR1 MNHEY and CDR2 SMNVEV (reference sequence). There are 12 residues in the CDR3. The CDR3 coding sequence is TGTGCCAGCAGTCCACACACAGATACGCAGTATTTT. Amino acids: CASSPHTDTQYF.

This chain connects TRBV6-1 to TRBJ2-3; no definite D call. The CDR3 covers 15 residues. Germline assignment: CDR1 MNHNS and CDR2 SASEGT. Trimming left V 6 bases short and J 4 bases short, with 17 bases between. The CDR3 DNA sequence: TGTGCCAGCAGGGAAACCCTGGATCCGCCAGATACGCAGTATTTT. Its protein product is CASRETLDPPDTQYF.

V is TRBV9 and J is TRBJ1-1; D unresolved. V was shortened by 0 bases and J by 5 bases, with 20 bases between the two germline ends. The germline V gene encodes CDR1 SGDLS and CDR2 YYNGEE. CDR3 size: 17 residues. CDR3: CASSVEAWGGFKTEAFF. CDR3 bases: TGTGCCAGCAGCGTAGAGGCCTGGGGAGGGTTTAAGACTGAAGCTTTCTTT.

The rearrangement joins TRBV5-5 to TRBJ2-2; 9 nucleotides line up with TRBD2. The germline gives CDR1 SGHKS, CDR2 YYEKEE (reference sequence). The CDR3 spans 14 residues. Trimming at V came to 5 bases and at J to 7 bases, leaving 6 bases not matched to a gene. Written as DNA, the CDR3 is TGTGCCAGCAGGTTGCGGGAGGGCGGCGGGGAGCTGTTTTTT. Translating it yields CASRLREGGGELFF.

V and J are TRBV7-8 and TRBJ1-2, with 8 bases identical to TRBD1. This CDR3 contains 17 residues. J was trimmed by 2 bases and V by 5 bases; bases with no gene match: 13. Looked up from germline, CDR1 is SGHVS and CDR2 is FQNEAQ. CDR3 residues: CASSRGGQGAKNYGYTF. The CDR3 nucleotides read TGTGCCAGCAGCCGTGGGGGGCAGGGGGCAAAAAACTATGGCTACACCTTC.